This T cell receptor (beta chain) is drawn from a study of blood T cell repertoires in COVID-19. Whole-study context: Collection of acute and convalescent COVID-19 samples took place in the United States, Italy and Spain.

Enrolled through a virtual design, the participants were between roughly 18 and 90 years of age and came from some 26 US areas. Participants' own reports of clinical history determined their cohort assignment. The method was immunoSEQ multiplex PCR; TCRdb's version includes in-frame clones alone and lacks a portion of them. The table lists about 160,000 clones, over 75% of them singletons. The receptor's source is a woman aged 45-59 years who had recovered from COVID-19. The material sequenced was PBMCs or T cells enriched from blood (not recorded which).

The CDR3, as DNA: TGCGCCAGCAGCATCCAGGGTTACGAGCAGTACTTC. Protein: CASSIQGYEQYF. The chain combines TRBV5-1 with TRBJ2-7; D is possibly TRBD1 (5 bases). Looked up from germline, CDR1 is SGHRS and CDR2 is YFSETQ. The CDR3 covers 12 residues. Trimming cost V 4 bases and J 4 bases, with 9 bases left between them.